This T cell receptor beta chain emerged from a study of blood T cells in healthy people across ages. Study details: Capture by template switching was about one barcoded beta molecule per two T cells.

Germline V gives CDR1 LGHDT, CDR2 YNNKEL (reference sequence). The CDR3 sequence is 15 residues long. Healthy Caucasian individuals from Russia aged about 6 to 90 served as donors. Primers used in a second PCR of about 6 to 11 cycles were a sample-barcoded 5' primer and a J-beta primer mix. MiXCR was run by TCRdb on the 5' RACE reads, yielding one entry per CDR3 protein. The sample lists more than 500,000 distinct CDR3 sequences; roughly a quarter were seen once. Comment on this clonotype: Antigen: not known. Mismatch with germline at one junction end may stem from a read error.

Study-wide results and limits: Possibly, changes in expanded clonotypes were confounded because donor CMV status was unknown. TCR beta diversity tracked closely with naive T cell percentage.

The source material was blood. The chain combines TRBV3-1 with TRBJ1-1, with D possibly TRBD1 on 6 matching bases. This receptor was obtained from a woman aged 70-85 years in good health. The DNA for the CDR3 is TGTGCCAGCGGCCAAGATAACAGGGAGAGCACTAAAGCTTTCTTT. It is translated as CASGQDNRESTKAFF.